This T cell receptor beta chain was identified during a study of Ad26.COV2.S vaccination and SARS-CoV-2 variants. Study-level results: Vaccinees displayed broader spike-specific TCR repertoires than placebo recipients. Vaccine and placebo recipients had comparable breadth of non-spike TCRs.

V dropped 5 bases and J dropped 8 bases, with 15 bases sitting between them. The germline V gene encodes CDR1 MDHEN and CDR2 SYDVKM. This CDR3 comprises 13 residues. The treatment is: about 20 received Ad26.COV2.S at low or high dose, single or two shots; about five received placebo; per-sample allocation not given. Sample collection was performed on day 63 after the first vaccine or placebo injection. An Ad26 vector was used to express Wuhan-strain SARS-CoV-2 spike as the vaccine. Worth noting for this clone: As yet, its antigen is unknown.

The method was immunoSEQ multiplex PCR; TCRdb's version includes in-frame clones alone and lacks a portion of them. This table has fewer than 500,000 clones, around nine tenths appearing once. The sequence derives from a person between 18 and 65 years old who received the Ad26.COV2.S COVID-19 vaccine or a placebo. Source: peripheral blood, taken in a trial of Ad26.COV2.S vaccine versus placebo. The rearrangement joins TRBV28 to TRBJ1-2; D not certain. CDR3 sequence: CASSLQMAGGYTF. The CDR3 bases are TGTGCCAGCAGTCTTCAGATGGCGGGGGGCTACACCTTC.